These 6 T cell receptor beta chains share one sample of origin, sequenced in a study of blood T cell repertoires in COVID-19. Sequenced by immunoSEQ multiplex PCR; TCRdb stores in-frame clones only, minus some. The sample yields 470,000 or so clones, around 90% seen once. The source material was PBMCs or T cells enriched from blood (not recorded which). The receptor source for this set is a woman aged 18-30 years with acute COVID-19.

V is TRBV11-2 and J is TRBJ2-5; D perhaps matches TRBD2 (6 bases). The CDR3 extends over 14 amino acids. Trimming removed 5 bases at V and 5 bases at J, with 15 bases between. CDR1 and CDR2 (germline): SGHAT, FQNNGV. CDR3 coding DNA: TGTGCCAGCAGCCCCCGGAGGGCCGTGGAGACCCAGTACTTC. This gives the protein CASSPRRAVETQYF.

This chain uses TRBV4-2 with TRBJ2-7; possibly TRBD1 for D (6 bases). Germline V gene data show CDR1 as LGHNA and CDR2 as YNFKEQ. This CDR3 region has 15 residues. V dropped 0 bases and J dropped 2 bases, with 11 bases sitting between them. CDR3 residues: CASSQDSTGTYEQYF. The CDR3 DNA sequence: TGTGCCAGCAGCCAAGATTCTACAGGGACCTACGAGCAGTACTTC.

This chain joins TRBV5-1 and TRBJ2-1; 9 bases are a match to TRBD1. The V and J ends lost 1 base and 7 bases, in that order; junction bases with no gene match: 6. The germline gives CDR1 SGHRS, CDR2 YFSETQ. The CDR3 has 15 amino acids. In nucleotides, the CDR3 is TGCGCCAGCAGCTTGCTGGGACAGGGTCGAAATGAGCAGTTCTTC. This gives the protein CASSLLGQGRNEQFF.

This sequence joins TRBV15 and TRBJ2-7, with TRBD2 matching 7 bases. The CDR3 is made up of 16 amino acids. With V trimmed by 4 bases and J by 1 base, 10 bases remained unmatched. Germline values: CDR1 LNHNV, CDR2 YYDKDF (reference sequence). CDR3 loop: CATSTGLVLGSYEQYF. The CDR3, as DNA: TGTGCCACCAGCACAGGACTAGTTTTGGGTTCCTACGAGCAGTACTTC. The full variable domain, completed using reference TRBV15 and TRBJ2-7, is DAMVIQNPRYQVTQFGKPVTLSCSQTLNHNVMYWYQQKSSQAPKLLFHYYDKDFNNEADTPDNFQSRRPNTSFCFLDIRSPGLGDTAMYLCATSTGLVLGSYEQYFGPGTRLTVT.

The chain employs TRBV10-1 and TRBJ2-5; weak D call: TRBD2 (6 bases). CDR3 length equals 16 residues. Germline CDR1 and CDR2: WNHNN and SYGVQD (reference sequence). Trimming left V 0 bases short and J 4 bases short, with 15 bases between. The CDR3 here is CASSESLVGGIETQYF. CDR3 nucleotides: TGCGCCAGCAGTGAGTCGTTGGTGGGAGGAATAGAGACCCAGTACTTC.

This chain joins TRBV27 and TRBJ2-7, with 7 positions matching TRBD1. After removal of 6 bases from V and 3 bases from J, the junction contained 8 bases not matched to a gene. There are 14 residues in the CDR3. Germline CDR1 MNHEY, CDR2 SMNVEV (reference sequence). CDR3 bases: TGTGCCAGCAGCGCCGGGACAGCCATCTACGAGCAGTACTTC. This translates into CASSAGTAIYEQYF.